This note documents a single T cell receptor (beta chain) sequence. Naive CD8 cells, CD45RO-negative and positively selected for CCR7, excluded terminally differentiated effector memory CD45RA+ cells. Here immunoSEQ multiplex PCR was the method, and the copy in TCRdb shows in-frame clones only, minus some. Of around 2,000,000 clones listed, about 95% were seen once; the top ten hold 1% to 1.5%. These data belong to a study of shared clonotypes between healthy human individuals. The clonotype comes from a young man in good health. The sequenced sample consisted of naive CD8+ T cells sorted from blood.

The CDR3 loop is CASGLGLGNEQFF. CDR3 nucleotide sequence: TGTGCCAGTGGACTGGGGCTGGGCAATGAGCAGTTCTTC. The V call is TRBV19, the J call TRBJ2-1; D possibly matches TRBD1 or TRBD2 (5 bases each). This CDR3 has 13 residues. The germline CDR1 and CDR2 sequences are LNHDA and SQIVND (reference sequence). Trimming pared 8 bases from V and 6 bases from J, leaving 14 bases between.